This TCR beta chain derives from a study of blood T cell repertoires in COVID-19. Study information: Researchers got acute and convalescent COVID-19 samples from the United States, Italy and Spain. The analysed material was cDNA or gDNA that came from T cells, B-cell-depleted T cells, or PBMCs.

Self-reported history from a screening survey and questionnaire set each donor's cohort. Per the study methods: Estimated nucleated cell counts came from reference gene primer amplification. This table comes from immunoSEQ multiplex PCR, and its TCRdb copy is limited to in-frame clones, with some not included. That table gives V, J and clone size, and the DNA gave D and trimming. Of more than 300,000 clones in the sample, 90% to 95% were seen once. Germline trimming cut 6 bases from V and 9 bases from J; bases unmatched to any gene: 10. Germline CDR1 is ENHRY and CDR2 is SYGVKD. This CDR3 comprises 14 residues.

Sequenced input: PBMCs or T cells enriched from blood (not recorded which). The J gene is TRBJ2-1, the V gene TRBV10-3; 8 positions agree with TRBD2. This receptor was taken from a woman in her thirties or forties who had been exposed to COVID-19. DNA of the CDR3: TGTGCCATCAGGCAAGCGGGAGATCCCCCTGAGCAGTTCTTC. Translated: CAIRQAGDPPEQFF.